At least ten counts were recorded for the clone carrying this T cell receptor (beta chain). A read error may explain this, as a much larger clone is one base away. From germline, CDR1 is SNHLY and CDR2 FYNNEI. CDR3 length: 13 residues. These data belong to a study of T cells in Graves' hyperthyroidism and ophthalmopathy. Using RNA transcripts as the source, TCR beta CDR3 regions were amplified. The TCR CDR3 first-round RT-PCR relied on the HTBI primer set. Each CDR3 protein gets one entry after TCRdb re-called the multiplex PCR reads with MiXCR. Among about half a million distinct CDR3 sequences, about a fifth were seen once, and the ten largest hold less than 30%.

This TCR was sampled from a man between 18 and 29 years old with Graves' hyperthyroidism. The chain joins TRBV2 to TRBJ1-2; 8 positions agree with TRBD1. Input material: blood. CDR3 in DNA: TGTGCCAGCGACAGGGGAGCTAACTATGGCCACACCTTC. This sequence encodes CASDRGANYGHTF.